These T cell receptor beta chains were read from a single sample in a study of T cells in Graves' hyperthyroidism and ophthalmopathy. TCRdb reanalysed the multiplex PCR reads using MiXCR and keeps one entry per CDR3 protein. The table shows 500,000 to 800,000 distinct CDR3 sequences, with 40% to 55% occurring only once. Material for sequencing was peripheral blood or thyroid tissue (not recorded which). The source is an adult man with Graves' disease, either hyperthyroidism or ophthalmopathy (not recorded which). The CDR3 runs from the conserved cysteine through the conserved F or W. A D gene is named only where the DNA matches it firmly. Size values are once, few and many counts, or a class for expanded clones, and some rows have none.

abundance	j_gene	d_gene	v_gene	CDR3aa
.	TRBJ1-3	.	TRBV29-1	CSVAPGSGNTIYF
many	TRBJ1-1	TRBD1	TRBV29-1	CSAGQGPNTEAFF
once	TRBJ1-1	.	TRBV20-1	CSARLGTAEAFF
few	TRBJ1-4	.	TRBV6-1	CASSEQEGEKLFF
many	TRBJ1-1	TRBD1	TRBV29-1	CSVKQGAGDTEAFF
.	TRBJ2-7	TRBD1	TRBV20-1	CSAAQGVQYF
.	TRBJ1-1	TRBD1	TRBV24-1	CANSHRDRGWTEAFF
.	TRBJ1-4	TRBD1	TRBV13	CASSFDTGGREKLFF
.	TRBJ2-7	TRBD2	TRBV24-1	CATSEPGTNEQYF
many	TRBJ2-7	TRBD1	TRBV20-1	CSADGTGELHEQYF